Shown below are 7 T cell receptor beta chains from a single sample sequenced in a study of T-cell reconstitution after alpha-beta-depleted transplantation in children. The TCRbeta library incorporated unique molecular identifiers. TCRdb independently ran MiXCR on the PCR reads; one entry per CDR3 protein. The table records about 180,000 distinct CDR3 sequences, over 8.5% of them present only once. The sequencing used PBMCs, collected before TCRalphabeta/CD19-depleted stem cell transplant. These TCRs come from a boy aged 2 to 10 with acute myeloid leukemia, due to receive a stem cell transplant.

The chain carries TRBV3-1 and TRBJ2-4; TRBD2 is a possible D gene (6 bases). Deletions cut 5 bases from V and 3 bases from J, with 20 bases between. The length of the CDR3 is 17 residues. Germline loops: CDR1 LGHDT, CDR2 YNNKEL (reference sequence). The CDR3 sequence is CASSSQGLRLFKNIQYF. CDR3 in DNA: TGTGCCAGCAGCTCCCAAGGACTACGTCTTTTCAAAAACATTCAGTACTTC.

This clonotype was counted ten times or more. The chain combines TRBV7-3 with TRBJ2-7, with TRBD2 matching 14 bases. The germline V gene has CDR1 SGHTA and CDR2 FQGTGA. The ends lost 4 bases at V and 4 bases at J; junction bases unmatched: 9. The CDR3 has 17 residues. The CDR3 nucleotides read TGTGCCAGCAGCTCACAGGGACTAGCGGGGGAACTGTACGAGCAGTACGTC. Its translation: CASSSQGLAGELYEQYV.

This clonotype was observed many times. In DNA, the CDR3 is TGTGCCAGCTCACCGGACGCGAACACTGAAGCTTTCTTT. This gives the protein CASSPDANTEAFF. The rearrangement uses TRBV18 and TRBJ1-1; unclear D gene. Trimming removed 3 bases at V and 1 base at J, with 6 bases between. Looked up from germline, CDR1 is KGHSH and CDR2 is LQKENI. CDR3 length equals 13 residues.

The table lists this clonotype with many counts. This chain joins TRBV20-1 and TRBJ1-5; no firm D call. Germline V gene lookup returns CDR1 DFQATT and CDR2 SNEGSKA (reference sequence). The CDR3 contains 12 residues. V dropped 0 bases and J dropped 8 bases, with 8 bases sitting between them. The CDR3 region has the DNA TGCAGTGCTAGAGATCAAACGAAGCCCCAGCATTTT. This gives the protein CSARDQTKPQHF.

This clonotype was counted at least ten times. This sequence joins TRBV6-5 and TRBJ1-1; 7 nucleotides agree with TRBD1. Germline loops: CDR1 MNHEY, CDR2 SVGAGI. J gave up 4 bases and V 8 bases, and 10 bases lay outside the gene matches. This CDR3 comprises 14 residues. In nucleotides, the CDR3 is TGTGCCAGCCGCGCAGGGGGGTTTGGCACTGAAGCTTTCTTT. Translating it yields CASRAGGFGTEAFF.

This clonotype has a count of ten or more. V is TRBV7-3 and J is TRBJ2-3; 8 bases align to TRBD2. The germline V gene encodes CDR1 SGHTA and CDR2 FQGTGA. J was trimmed by 4 bases and V by 3 bases; bases with no gene match: 3. The CDR3 spans 14 residues. CDR3 DNA: TGTGCCAGCAGCTTCGCGGGAGGAGCAGATACGCAGTATTTT. It is translated as CASSFAGGADTQYF. Looking up the rest from reference TRBV7-3 and TRBJ2-3 gives the full variable domain: GAGVSQTPSNKVTEKGKYVELRCDPISGHTALYWYRQSLGQGPEFLIYFQGTGAADDSGLPNDRFFAVRPEGSVSTLKIQRTERGDSAVYLCASSFAGGADTQYFGPGTRLTVL.

The table lists this clonotype with many counts. The chain is built from TRBV12-3 or TRBV12-4 and TRBJ1-1, with a tentative D call TRBD1 (5 bases). CDR3 length: 15 amino acids. Trimming cost V 7 bases and J 4 bases, with 19 bases left between them. CDR3 loop: CASTPDRAGSTEAFF. CDR3 coding DNA: TGTGCCAGCACCCCGGATAGGGCAGGGAGCACTGAAGCTTTCTTT.